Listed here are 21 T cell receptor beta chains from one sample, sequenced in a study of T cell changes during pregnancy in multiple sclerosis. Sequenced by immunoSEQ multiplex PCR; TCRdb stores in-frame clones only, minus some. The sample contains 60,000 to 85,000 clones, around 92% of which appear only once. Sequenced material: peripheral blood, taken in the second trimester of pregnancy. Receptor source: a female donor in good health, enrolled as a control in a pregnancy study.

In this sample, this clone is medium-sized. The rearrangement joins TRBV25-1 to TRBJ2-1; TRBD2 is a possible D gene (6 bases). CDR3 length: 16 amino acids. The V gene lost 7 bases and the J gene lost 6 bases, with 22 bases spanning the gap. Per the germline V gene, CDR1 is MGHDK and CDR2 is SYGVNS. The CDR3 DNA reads TGTGCCAGCAATGGACCGACGGGAGATGGTCGCAATGAGCAGTTCTTC. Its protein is CASNGPTGDGRNEQFF.

Written as DNA, the CDR3 is TGTGCCAGCAGCTTGGCCGGAGGGTACACTGAAGCTTTCTTT. As protein: CASSLAGGYTEAFF. This rearrangement joins TRBV5-6 to TRBJ1-1, with D unclear. This CDR3 has 14 amino acids. Trimming cost V 0 bases and J 3 bases, with 9 bases left between them. The germline gives CDR1 SGHDT, CDR2 YYEEEE.

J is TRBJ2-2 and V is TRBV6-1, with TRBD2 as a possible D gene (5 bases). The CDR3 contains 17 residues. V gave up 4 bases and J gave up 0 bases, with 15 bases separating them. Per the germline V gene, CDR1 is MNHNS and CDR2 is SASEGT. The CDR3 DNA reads TGTGCCAGCAGTGCCCCTTCCGGACTTCCGAACACCGGGGAGCTGTTTTTT. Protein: CASSAPSGLPNTGELFF.

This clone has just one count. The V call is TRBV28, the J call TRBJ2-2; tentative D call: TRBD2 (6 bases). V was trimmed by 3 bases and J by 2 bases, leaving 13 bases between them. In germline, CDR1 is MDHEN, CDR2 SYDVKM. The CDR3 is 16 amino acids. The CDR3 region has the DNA TGTGCCAGCAGTTTTTCCGGGACTCAAAACACCGGGGAGCTGTTTTTT. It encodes CASSFSGTQNTGELFF.

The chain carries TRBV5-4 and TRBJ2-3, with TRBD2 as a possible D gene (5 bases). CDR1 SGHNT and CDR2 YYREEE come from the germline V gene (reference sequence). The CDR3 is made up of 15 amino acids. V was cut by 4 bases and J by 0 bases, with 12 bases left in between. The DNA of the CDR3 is TGTGCCAGCAGCCACCGCCTAGCTAGCACAGATACGCAGTATTTT. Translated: CASSHRLASTDTQYF.

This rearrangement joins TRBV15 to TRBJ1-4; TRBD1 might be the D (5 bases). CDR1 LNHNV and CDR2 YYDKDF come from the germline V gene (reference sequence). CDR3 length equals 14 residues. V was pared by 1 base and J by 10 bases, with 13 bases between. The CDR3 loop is CATSRARREGKLFF. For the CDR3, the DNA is TGTGCCACCAGCAGAGCGCGCAGGGAAGGAAAACTGTTTTTT.

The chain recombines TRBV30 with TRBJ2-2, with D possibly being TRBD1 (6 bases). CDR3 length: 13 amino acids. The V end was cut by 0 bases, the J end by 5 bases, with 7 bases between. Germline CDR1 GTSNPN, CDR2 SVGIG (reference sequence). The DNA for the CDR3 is TGTGCCTGGAGTGTACAGGGAACCGGGGAGCTGTTTTTT. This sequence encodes CAWSVQGTGELFF.

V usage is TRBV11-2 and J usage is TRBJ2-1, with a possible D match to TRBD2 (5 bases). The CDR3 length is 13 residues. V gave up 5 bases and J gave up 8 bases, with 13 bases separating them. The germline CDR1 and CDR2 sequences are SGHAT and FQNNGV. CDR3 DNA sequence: TGTGCCAGCAGCGCCGGACTGGGGTATGAGCAGTTCTTC. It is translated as CASSAGLGYEQFF.

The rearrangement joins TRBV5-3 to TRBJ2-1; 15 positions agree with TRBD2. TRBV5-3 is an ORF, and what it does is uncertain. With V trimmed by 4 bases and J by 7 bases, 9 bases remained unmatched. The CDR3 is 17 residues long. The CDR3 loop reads CARSKGLAGGPGNEQFF. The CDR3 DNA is TGTGCCAGAAGCAAAGGACTAGCGGGAGGGCCGGGGAATGAGCAGTTCTTC.

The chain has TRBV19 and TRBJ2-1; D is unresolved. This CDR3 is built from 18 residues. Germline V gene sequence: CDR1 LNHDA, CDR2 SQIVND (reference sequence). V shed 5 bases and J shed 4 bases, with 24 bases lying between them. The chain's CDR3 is CASSVSPVAAYTYNEQFF. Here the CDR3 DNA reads TGTGCCAGTAGTGTTTCCCCTGTCGCGGCTTACACTTACAATGAGCAGTTCTTC.

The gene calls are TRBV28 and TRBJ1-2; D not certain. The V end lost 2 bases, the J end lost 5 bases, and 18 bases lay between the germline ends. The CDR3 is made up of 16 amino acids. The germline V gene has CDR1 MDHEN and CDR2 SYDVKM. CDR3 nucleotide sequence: TGTGCCAGCAGTTTAGCCCCGGGAGGGCAGATTTATGGCTACACCTTC. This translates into CASSLAPGGQIYGYTF.

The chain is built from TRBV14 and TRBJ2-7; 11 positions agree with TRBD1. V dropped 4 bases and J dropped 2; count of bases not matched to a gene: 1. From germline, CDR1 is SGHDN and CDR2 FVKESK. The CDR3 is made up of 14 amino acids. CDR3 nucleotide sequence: TGTGCCAGCAGCCTGGGACAGGGGGCCTACGAGCAGTACTTC. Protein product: CASSLGQGAYEQYF.

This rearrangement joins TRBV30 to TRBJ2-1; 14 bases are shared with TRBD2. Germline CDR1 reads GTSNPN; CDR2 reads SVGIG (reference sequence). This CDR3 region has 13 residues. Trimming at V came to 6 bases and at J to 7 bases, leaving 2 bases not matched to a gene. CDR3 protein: CACGTSGRNEQFF. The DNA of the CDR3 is TGTGCCTGCGGGACTAGCGGGAGAAATGAGCAGTTCTTC.

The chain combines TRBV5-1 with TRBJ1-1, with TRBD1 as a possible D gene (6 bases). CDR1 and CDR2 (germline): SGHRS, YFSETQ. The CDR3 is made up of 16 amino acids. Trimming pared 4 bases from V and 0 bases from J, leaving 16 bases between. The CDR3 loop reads CASSSGGGHMNTEAFF. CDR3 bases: TGCGCCAGCAGCAGTGGGGGCGGACACATGAACACTGAAGCTTTCTTT.

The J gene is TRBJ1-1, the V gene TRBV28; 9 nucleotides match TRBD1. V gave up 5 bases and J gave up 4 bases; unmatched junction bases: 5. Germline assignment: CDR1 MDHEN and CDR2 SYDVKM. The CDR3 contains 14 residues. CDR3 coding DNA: TGTGCCAGCAGTCACAGGGGGCGCGTCACTGAAGCTTTCTTT. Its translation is CASSHRGRVTEAFF.

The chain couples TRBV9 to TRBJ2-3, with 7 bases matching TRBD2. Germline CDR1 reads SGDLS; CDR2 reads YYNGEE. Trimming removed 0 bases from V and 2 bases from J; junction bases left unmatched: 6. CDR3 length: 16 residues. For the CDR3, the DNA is TGTGCCAGCAGCGTAGAGGGTAGCGGGTTCACAGATACGCAGTATTTT. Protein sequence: CASSVEGSGFTDTQYF.

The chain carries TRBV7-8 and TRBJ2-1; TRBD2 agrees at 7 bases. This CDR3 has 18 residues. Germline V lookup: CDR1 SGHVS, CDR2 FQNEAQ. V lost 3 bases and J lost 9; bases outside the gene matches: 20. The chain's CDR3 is CASSFPFMAGEDKGEQFF. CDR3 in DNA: TGTGCCAGCAGCTTCCCTTTTATGGCGGGAGAAGATAAGGGTGAGCAGTTCTTC.

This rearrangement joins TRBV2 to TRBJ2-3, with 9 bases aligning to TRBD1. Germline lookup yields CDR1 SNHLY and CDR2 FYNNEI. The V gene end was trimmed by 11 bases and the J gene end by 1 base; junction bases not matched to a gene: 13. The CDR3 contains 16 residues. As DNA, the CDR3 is TGTGCCTATACCGGGACAGGGTTCGGGGGCACAGATACGCAGTATTTT. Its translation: CAYTGTGFGGTDTQYF.

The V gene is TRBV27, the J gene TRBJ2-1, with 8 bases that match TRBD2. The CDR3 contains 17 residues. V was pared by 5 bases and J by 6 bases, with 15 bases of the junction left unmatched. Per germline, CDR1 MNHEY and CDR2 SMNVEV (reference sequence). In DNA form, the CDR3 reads TGTGCCAGCAGTGTAAGGGTGAGCGGGGGACAAATCAATGAGCAGTTCTTC. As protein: CASSVRVSGGQINEQFF.

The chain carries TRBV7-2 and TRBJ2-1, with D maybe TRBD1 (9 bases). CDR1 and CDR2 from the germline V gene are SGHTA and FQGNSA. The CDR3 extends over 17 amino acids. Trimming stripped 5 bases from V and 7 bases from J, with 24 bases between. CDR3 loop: CASSPGGGQGGSNEQFF. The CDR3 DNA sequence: TGTGCCAGCAGCCCCGGGGGGGGACAGGGAGGATCGAATGAGCAGTTCTTC.

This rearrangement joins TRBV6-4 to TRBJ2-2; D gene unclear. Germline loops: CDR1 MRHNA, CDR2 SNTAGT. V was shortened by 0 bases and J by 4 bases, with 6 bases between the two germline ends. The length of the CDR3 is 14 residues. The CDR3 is CASSDSAATGELFF. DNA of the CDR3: TGTGCCAGCAGTGACTCGGCCGCCACCGGGGAGCTGTTTTTT.